This entry lists 3 T cell receptor beta chains sequenced from one sample in a study of CD8 T cells in ankylosing spondylitis. Their cognate antigens are unknown. Study-wide results and caveats: Ankylosing spondylitis blood appeared to be characterized by a TCR beta motif of 8 or 9 highly homologous variants.

Each CDR3 protein gets one entry after TCRdb re-called the 5' RACE reads with MiXCR. The table lists a few hundred thousand distinct CDR3 sequences, approximately 17% of them singletons. The specimen was blood, either unsorted or a sorted T cell fraction (not recorded which). All receptors come from a male donor with ankylosing spondylitis.

This clonotype was seen a few times. The chain carries TRBV12-3 or TRBV12-4 and TRBJ1-5; TRBD1 matches at 8 bases. The ends lost 6 bases at V and 5 bases at J; junction bases unmatched: 6. CDR3 size: 14 residues. The CDR3 DNA sequence: TGTGCCAGCAGACCAGGACAGGGTCATCAGCCCCAGCATTTT. Its translation is CASRPGQGHQPQHF.

In this sample, this clonotype turned up a few times. CDR3: CSVAGQGYTGELFF. As DNA, the CDR3 is TGCAGCGTTGCCGGACAGGGGTACACCGGGGAGCTGTTTTTT. The chain carries TRBV29-1 and TRBJ2-2, with 9 bases aligning to TRBD1. V lost 4 bases to trimming and J lost 3 bases; unmatched junction nucleotides: 3. The CDR3 totals 14 residues. Germline V gene data show CDR1 as SQVTM and CDR2 as ANQGSEA.

This clonotype occurred a few times. The chain links TRBV20-1 to TRBJ2-5; 11 bases fit TRBD2. CDR3 length: 15 amino acids. CDR1 is DFQATT and CDR2 is SNEGSKA in the germline V gene (reference sequence). V lost 6 bases to trimming and J lost 0 bases; unmatched junction nucleotides: 6. The CDR3 loop is CSAEGTSGYQETQYF. The CDR3 DNA is TGCAGTGCGGAGGGGACTAGCGGCTACCAAGAGACCCAGTACTTC.